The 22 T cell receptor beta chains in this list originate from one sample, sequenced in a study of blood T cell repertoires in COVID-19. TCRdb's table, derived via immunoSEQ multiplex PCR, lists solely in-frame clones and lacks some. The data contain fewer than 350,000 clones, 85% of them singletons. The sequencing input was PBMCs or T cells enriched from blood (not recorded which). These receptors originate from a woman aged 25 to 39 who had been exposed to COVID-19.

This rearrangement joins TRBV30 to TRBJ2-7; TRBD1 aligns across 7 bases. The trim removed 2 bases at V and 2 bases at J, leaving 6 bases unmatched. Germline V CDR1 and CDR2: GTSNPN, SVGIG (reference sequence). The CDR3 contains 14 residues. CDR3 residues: CAWSRPDRAYEQYF. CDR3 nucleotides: TGTGCCTGGAGTCGACCTGACAGGGCCTACGAGCAGTACTTC. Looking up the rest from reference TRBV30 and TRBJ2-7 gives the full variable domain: SQTIHQWPATLVQPVGSPLSLECTVEGTSNPNLYWYRQAAGRGLQLLFYSVGIGQISSEVPQNLSASRPQDRQFILSSKKLLLSDSGFYLCAWSRPDRAYEQYFGPGTRLTVT.

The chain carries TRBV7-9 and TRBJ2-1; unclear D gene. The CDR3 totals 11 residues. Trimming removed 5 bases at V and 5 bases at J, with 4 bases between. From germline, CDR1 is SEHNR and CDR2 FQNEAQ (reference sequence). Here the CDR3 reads CASSGNNEQFF. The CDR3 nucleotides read TGTGCCAGCAGCGGCAACAATGAGCAGTTCTTC.

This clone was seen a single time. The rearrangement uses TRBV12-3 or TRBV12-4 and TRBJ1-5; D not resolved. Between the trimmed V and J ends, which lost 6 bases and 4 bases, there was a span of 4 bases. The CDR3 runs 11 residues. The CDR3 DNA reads TGTGCCAGCAGCAGAAATCAGCCCCAGCATTTT. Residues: CASSRNQPQHF.

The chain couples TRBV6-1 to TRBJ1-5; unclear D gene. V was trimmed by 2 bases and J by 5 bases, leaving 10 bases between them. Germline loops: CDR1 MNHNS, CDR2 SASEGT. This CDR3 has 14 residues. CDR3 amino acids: CASSESGPHQPQHF. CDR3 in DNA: TGTGCCAGCAGTGAATCAGGTCCCCATCAGCCCCAGCATTTT.

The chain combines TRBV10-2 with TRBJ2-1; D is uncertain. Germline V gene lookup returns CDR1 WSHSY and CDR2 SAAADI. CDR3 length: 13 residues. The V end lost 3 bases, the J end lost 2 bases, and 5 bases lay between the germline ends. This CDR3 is CASSDPAYNEQFF. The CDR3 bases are TGCGCCAGCAGTGATCCGGCCTACAATGAGCAGTTCTTC.

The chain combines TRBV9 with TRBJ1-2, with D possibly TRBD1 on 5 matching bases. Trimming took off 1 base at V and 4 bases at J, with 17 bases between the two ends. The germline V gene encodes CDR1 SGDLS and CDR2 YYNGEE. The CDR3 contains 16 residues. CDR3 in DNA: TGTGCCAGCAGCGTATTCTCTCAGGGCGCAGGCTATGGCTACACCTTC. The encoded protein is CASSVFSQGAGYGYTF.

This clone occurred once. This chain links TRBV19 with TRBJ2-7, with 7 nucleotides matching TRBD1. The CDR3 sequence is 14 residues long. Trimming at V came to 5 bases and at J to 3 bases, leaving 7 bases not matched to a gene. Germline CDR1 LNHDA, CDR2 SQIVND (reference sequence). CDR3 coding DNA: TGTGCCAGTAGTGCCAGGGGGTCGCACTACGAGCAGTACTTC. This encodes CASSARGSHYEQYF.

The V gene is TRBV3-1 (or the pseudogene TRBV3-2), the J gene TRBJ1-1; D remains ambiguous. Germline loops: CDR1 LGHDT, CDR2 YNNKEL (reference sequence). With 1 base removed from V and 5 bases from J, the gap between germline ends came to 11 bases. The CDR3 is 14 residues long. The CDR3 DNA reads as TGTGCCAGCAGCCAAGCTCGGGTGTTTACTGAAGCTTTCTTT. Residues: CASSQARVFTEAFF.

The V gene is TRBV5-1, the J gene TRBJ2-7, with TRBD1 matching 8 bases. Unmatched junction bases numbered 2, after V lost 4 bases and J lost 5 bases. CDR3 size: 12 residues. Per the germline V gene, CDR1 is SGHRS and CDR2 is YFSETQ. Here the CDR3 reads CASSRQGHEQYF. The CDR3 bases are TGCGCCAGCAGCCGACAGGGGCACGAGCAGTACTTC.

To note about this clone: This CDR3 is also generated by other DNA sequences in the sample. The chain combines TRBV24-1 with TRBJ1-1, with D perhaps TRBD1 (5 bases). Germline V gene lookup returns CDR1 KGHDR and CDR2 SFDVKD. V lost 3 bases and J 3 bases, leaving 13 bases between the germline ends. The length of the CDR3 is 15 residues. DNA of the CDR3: TGTGCCACCAGTGATCCCGGGACGGGGGACACTGAAGCTTTCTTT. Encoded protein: CATSDPGTGDTEAFF.

In nucleotides, the CDR3 is TGTGCTAGTGGTTTGTTAGCCAGGGTCTCCTATAATTCACCCCTCCACTTT. Its translation is CASGLLARVSYNSPLHF. The chain recombines TRBV12-5 with TRBJ1-6, with D possibly TRBD1 on 5 matching bases. CDR3 length equals 17 residues. Germline values: CDR1 LGHNT, CDR2 FRNRAP. The V end was cut by 2 bases, the J end by 0 bases, with 11 bases between.

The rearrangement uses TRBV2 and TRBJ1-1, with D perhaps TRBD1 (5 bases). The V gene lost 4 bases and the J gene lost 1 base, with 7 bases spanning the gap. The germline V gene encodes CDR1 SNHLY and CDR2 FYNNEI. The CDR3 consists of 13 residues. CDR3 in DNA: TGTGCCAGCAGTGCACAGGAGAACACTGAAGCTTTCTTT. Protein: CASSAQENTEAFF.

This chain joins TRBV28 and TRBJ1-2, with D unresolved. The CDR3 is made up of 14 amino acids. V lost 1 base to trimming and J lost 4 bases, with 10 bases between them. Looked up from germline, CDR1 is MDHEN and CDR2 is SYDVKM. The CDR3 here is CASSLFEKRYGYTF. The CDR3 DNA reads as TGTGCCAGCAGTTTATTTGAGAAGCGCTATGGCTACACCTTC.

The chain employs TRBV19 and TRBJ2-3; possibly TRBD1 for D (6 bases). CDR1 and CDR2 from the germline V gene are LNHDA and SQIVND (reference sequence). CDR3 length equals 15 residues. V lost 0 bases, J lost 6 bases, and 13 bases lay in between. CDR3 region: CASSIDTRGMDTQYF. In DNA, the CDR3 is TGTGCCAGTAGTATAGATACGAGGGGGATGGATACGCAGTATTTT.

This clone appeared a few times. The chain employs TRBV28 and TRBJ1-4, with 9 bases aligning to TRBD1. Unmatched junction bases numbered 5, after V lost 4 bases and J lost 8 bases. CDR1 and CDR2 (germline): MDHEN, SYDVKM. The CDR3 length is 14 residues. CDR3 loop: CASSSGQGAEKLFF. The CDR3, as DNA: TGTGCCAGCAGTTCGGGACAGGGCGCAGAAAAACTGTTTTTT. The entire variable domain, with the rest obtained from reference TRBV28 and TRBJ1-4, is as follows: DVKVTQSSRYLVKRTGEKVFLECVQDMDHENMFWYRQDPGLGLRLIYFSYDVKMKEKGDIPEGYSVSREKKERFSLILESASTNQTSMYLCASSSGQGAEKLFFGSGTQLSVL.

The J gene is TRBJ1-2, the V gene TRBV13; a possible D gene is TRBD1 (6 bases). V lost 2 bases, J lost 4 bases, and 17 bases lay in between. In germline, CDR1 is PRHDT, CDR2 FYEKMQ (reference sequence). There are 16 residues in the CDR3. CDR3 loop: CASSLLSLQGSYGYTF. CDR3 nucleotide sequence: TGTGCCAGCAGCTTATTAAGTCTACAGGGCAGCTATGGCTACACCTTC.

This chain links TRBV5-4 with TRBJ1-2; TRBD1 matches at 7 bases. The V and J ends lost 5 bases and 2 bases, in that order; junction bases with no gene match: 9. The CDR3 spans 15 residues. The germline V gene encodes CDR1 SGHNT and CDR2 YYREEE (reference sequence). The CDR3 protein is CASRLNLQGNYGYTF. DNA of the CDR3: TGTGCCAGCAGATTGAACCTACAGGGGAACTATGGCTACACCTTC.

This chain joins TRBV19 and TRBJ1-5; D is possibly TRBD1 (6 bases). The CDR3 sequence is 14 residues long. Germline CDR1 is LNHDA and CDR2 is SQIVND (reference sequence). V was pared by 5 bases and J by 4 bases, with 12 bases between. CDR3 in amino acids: CASSPGQWNQPQHF. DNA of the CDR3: TGTGCCAGTAGTCCAGGACAGTGGAATCAGCCCCAGCATTTT. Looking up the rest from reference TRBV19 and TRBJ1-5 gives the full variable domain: DGGITQSPKYLFRKEGQNVTLSCEQNLNHDAMYWYRQDPGQGLRLIYYSQIVNDFQKGDIAEGYSVSREKKESFPLTVTSAQKNPTAFYLCASSPGQWNQPQHFGDGTRLSIL.

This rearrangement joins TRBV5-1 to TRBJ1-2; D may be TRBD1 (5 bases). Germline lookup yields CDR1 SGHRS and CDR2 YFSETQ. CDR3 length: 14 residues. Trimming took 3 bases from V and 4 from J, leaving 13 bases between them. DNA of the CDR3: TGCGCCAGCAGCTCCGCGGGGGGAAGCTATGGCTACACCTTC. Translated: CASSSAGGSYGYTF. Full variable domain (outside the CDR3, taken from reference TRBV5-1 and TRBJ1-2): KAGVTQTPRYLIKTRGQQVTLSCSPISGHRSVSWYQQTPGQGLQFLFEYFSETQRNKGNFPGRFSGRQFSNSRSEMNVSTLELGDSALYLCASSSAGGSYGYTFGSGTRLTVV.

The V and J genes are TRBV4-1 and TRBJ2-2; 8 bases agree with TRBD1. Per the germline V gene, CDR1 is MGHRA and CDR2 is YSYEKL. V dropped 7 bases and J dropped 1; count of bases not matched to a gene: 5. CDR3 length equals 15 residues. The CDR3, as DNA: TGCGCCAGCACTCCCGGGACAGGGAACACCGGGGAGCTGTTTTTT. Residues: CASTPGTGNTGELFF.

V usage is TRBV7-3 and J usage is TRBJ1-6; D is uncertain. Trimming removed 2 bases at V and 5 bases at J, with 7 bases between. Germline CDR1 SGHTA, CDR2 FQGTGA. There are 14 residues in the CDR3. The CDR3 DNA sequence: TGTGCCAGCAGCTTATCCCGAGATAATTCACCCCTCCACTTT. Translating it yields CASSLSRDNSPLHF.

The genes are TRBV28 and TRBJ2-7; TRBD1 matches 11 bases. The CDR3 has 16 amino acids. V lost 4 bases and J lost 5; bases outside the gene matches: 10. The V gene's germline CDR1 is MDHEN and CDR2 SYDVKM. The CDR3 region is CASSSPGQGARDEQYF. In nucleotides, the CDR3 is TGTGCCAGCAGTTCCCCCGGACAGGGGGCGCGAGACGAGCAGTACTTC.